The 14 T cell receptor beta chains given below trace back to one sample, sequenced in a study of neurological immune-mediated disorders. MiXCR, run by TCRdb on the 5' RACE reads, gives a single entry per CDR3 protein. The profile covers some 21,000 distinct CDR3 sequences, with 15% appearing a single time and roughly 14% taken by the ten largest. The sample consisted of PBMCs. The receptors stem from a female donor with HTLV-1-associated myelopathy (HAM/TSP).

This clonotype came up many times. This chain uses TRBV3-1 with TRBJ2-1; 10 bases agree with TRBD2. The CDR3 covers 16 residues. The germline V gene encodes CDR1 LGHDT and CDR2 YNNKEL (reference sequence). Trimming at V came to 4 bases and at J to 2 bases, leaving 5 bases not matched to a gene. CDR3: CASSPQLAGTYNEQFF. The CDR3 DNA follows: TGTGCCAGCAGCCCTCAACTAGCGGGAACCTACAATGAGCAGTTCTTC.

As concerns this clonotype: The junction does not match germline at one end; this may be a read error. The chain recombines TRBV29-1 with TRBJ2-5, with unresolved D. CDR1 and CDR2 from the germline V gene are SQVTM and ANQGSEA. The CDR3 is 12 amino acids. The CDR3 DNA sequence: TGCAGCGTTTACCCTTACCAAGAGACCCATTACTTC. Its translation is CSVYPYQETHYF.

Within the sample, this clonotype is medium-sized. The V gene is TRBV27, the J gene TRBJ2-5; the D gene is possibly TRBD1 (6 bases). The CDR3 spans 15 residues. V lost 7 bases, J lost 2 bases, and 17 bases lay in between. Germline V gene lookup returns CDR1 MNHEY and CDR2 SMNVEV (reference sequence). CDR3 amino acids: CASKPGQGWQETQYF. Here the CDR3 DNA reads TGTGCCAGCAAACCCGGCCAGGGGTGGCAAGAGACCCAGTACTTC.

This clonotype showed up many times. This chain joins TRBV20-1 and TRBJ1-5; D perhaps matches TRBD1 (5 bases). Looked up from germline, CDR1 is DFQATT and CDR2 is SNEGSKA (reference sequence). Trimming removed 6 bases at V and 7 bases at J, with 19 bases between. This CDR3 spans 14 amino acids. The CDR3, as DNA: TGCAGTGCCACAATTTGGGGGTCGGCGCAGCCCCAGCATTTT. It yields the protein CSATIWGSAQPQHF.

This clonotype was seen repeatedly, ten times or more. The rearrangement uses TRBV7-9 and TRBJ2-2; 7 bases line up with TRBD2. This CDR3 comprises 16 residues. Germline CDR1 SEHNR, CDR2 FQNEAQ (reference sequence). Trimming removed 4 bases from V and 1 base from J; junction bases left unmatched: 6. The CDR3 protein is CASSSPASGNTGELFF. CDR3 nucleotide sequence: TGTGCCAGCAGCTCCCCGGCTAGCGGGAACACCGGGGAGCTGTTTTTT.

This clonotype was seen many times. The J gene is TRBJ1-1, the V gene TRBV7-9; D is undetermined. The CDR3 is made up of 11 amino acids. The germline V gene encodes CDR1 SEHNR and CDR2 FQNEAQ (reference sequence). Trimming took 5 bases from V and 1 from J, leaving 2 bases between them. DNA for the CDR3: TGTGCCAGCAGCGAGAACACTGAAGCTTTCTTT. It yields the protein CASSENTEAFF.

This clonotype was found many times. This chain connects TRBV5-6 to TRBJ2-7; TRBD1 is a possible D gene (6 bases). V was trimmed by 0 bases and J by 4 bases, leaving 11 bases between them. There are 14 residues in the CDR3. Germline V gene sequence: CDR1 SGHDT, CDR2 YYEEEE. CDR3 in amino acids: CASSLGLGAYEQYF. The CDR3 DNA sequence: TGTGCCAGCAGCTTGGGGCTGGGGGCTTACGAGCAGTACTTC.

This clonotype came up many times. V is TRBV5-6 and J is TRBJ2-1; D possibly corresponds to TRBD2 (5 bases). The CDR3 contains 15 residues. CDR1 and CDR2 (germline): SGHDT, YYEEEE. V was cut by 6 bases and J by 6 bases, with 19 bases left in between. CDR3 loop: CASTRTGLVFNEQFF. CDR3 sequence (DNA): TGTGCCAGCACCCGAACGGGGTTGGTATTCAATGAGCAGTTCTTC. The whole variable domain, filled in from reference TRBV5-6 and TRBJ2-1, reads DAGVTQSPTHLIKTRGQQVTLRCSPKSGHDTVSWYQQALGQGPQFIFQYYEEEERQRGNFPDRFSGHQFPNYSSELNVNALLLGDSALYLCASTRTGLVFNEQFFGPGTRLTVL.

The table lists this clonotype with many counts. This chain joins TRBV7-9 and TRBJ2-4; the D is unclear. Trimming stripped 3 bases from V and 8 bases from J, with 17 bases between. The CDR3 is 15 amino acids. Per germline, CDR1 SEHNR and CDR2 FQNEAQ (reference sequence). CDR3: CASSFTYGVGDIQYF. The CDR3 DNA is TGTGCCAGCAGCTTTACATACGGCGTGGGTGACATTCAGTACTTC.

The gene calls are TRBV6-5 and TRBJ2-1; D is possibly TRBD1 (5 bases). Per germline, CDR1 MNHEY and CDR2 SVGAGI. The CDR3 spans 13 residues. Trimming cost V 7 bases and J 5 bases, with 12 bases left between them. Here the CDR3 reads CASTTDSHNEQFF. CDR3 DNA: TGTGCCAGCACGACCGACAGTCACAATGAGCAGTTCTTC.

This clonotype was detected ten times or more. This sequence joins TRBV5-1 and TRBJ1-4; no clear D gene. The CDR3 length is 14 residues. Germline V lookup: CDR1 SGHRS, CDR2 YFSETQ. Trimming shortened V by 0 bases and J by 7 bases, and 10 bases separated the two germline ends. The CDR3 DNA reads TGCGCCAGCAGCTTGGGCAGTCAAGTTGAAAAACTGTTTTTT. Protein product: CASSLGSQVEKLFF.

This clonotype occurred a few times. The chain joins TRBV5-1 to TRBJ2-3, with D tentatively TRBD2 (6 bases). The germline V and J ends were trimmed by 4 bases and 1 base, with 10 bases remaining between them. The CDR3 sequence is 14 residues long. Germline V gene lookup returns CDR1 SGHRS and CDR2 YFSETQ. The CDR3 protein is CASSLARGTDTQYF. The CDR3 DNA reads TGCGCCAGCAGCCTAGCGAGGGGCACAGATACGCAGTATTTT. The whole variable domain, remainder taken from reference TRBV5-1 and TRBJ2-3, is KAGVTQTPRYLIKTRGQQVTLSCSPISGHRSVSWYQQTPGQGLQFLFEYFSETQRNKGNFPGRFSGRQFSNSRSEMNVSTLELGDSALYLCASSLARGTDTQYFGPGTRLTVL.

In this sample, this clonotype turned up many times. The chain links TRBV10-3 to TRBJ1-5, with D tentatively TRBD1 (5 bases). V was clipped by 7 bases and J by 3 bases, with 10 bases between them. This CDR3 region has 13 residues. Germline V gene lookup returns CDR1 ENHRY and CDR2 SYGVKD. The CDR3 region is CAITTQDNQPQHF. DNA for the CDR3: TGTGCCATCACGACACAGGACAATCAGCCCCAGCATTTT.

This clonotype came up many times. The chain links TRBV7-9 to TRBJ1-2, with 9 positions matching TRBD1. The J segment lost 5 bases and the V segment lost 5 bases, leaving 6 bases of the junction unmatched. The CDR3 covers 14 residues. Germline CDR1 SEHNR, CDR2 FQNEAQ (reference sequence). CDR3 DNA sequence: TGTGCCAGCAGCCCCGGGACAGGGCCATATGGCTACACCTTC. Its protein is CASSPGTGPYGYTF.